The clone carrying this TCR beta chain appeared a few times. It was RNA transcripts that yielded the amplified TCR beta CDR3 regions. The TCR CDR3 was amplified in a first-round RT-PCR using the HTBI primer set. TCRdb redid the calling of the multiplex PCR reads with MiXCR, one entry per CDR3 protein. The table shows around 400,000 distinct CDR3 sequences, with approximately 14% occurring only once. This entry belongs to a study of T cells in Graves' hyperthyroidism and ophthalmopathy. CDR1 and CDR2 from the germline V gene are MGHRA and YSYEKL. The CDR3 sequence is 14 residues long. The ends lost 5 bases at V and 6 bases at J; junction bases unmatched: 5.

Sequenced sample: blood. This sequence originates from a woman under 30 with Graves' hyperthyroidism that later progressed to Graves' ophthalmopathy. The chain links TRBV4-1 to TRBJ2-7, with 12 bases that match TRBD2. The CDR3, as DNA: TGCGCCAGCAGCTTGGGACTAGCGGGTAGCGAGCAGTACTTC. This codes for CASSLGLAGSEQYF.